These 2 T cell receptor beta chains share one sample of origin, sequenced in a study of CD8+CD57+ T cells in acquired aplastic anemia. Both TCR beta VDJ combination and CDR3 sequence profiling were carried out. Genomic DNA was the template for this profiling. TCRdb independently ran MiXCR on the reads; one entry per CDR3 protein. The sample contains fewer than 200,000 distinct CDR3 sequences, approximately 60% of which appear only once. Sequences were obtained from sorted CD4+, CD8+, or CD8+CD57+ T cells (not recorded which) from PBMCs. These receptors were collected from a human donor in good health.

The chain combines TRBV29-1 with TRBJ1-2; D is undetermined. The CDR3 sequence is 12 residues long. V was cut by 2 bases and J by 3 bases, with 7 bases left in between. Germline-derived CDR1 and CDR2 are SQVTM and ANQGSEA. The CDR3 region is CSVEWADYGYTF. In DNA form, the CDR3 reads TGCAGCGTTGAATGGGCAGACTATGGCTACACCTTC.

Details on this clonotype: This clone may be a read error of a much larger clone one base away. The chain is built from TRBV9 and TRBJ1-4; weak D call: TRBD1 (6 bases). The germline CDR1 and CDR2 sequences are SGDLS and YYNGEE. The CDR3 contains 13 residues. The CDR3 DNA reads TGTGCCAGCAGCCCGGGGGCTAATGAAGAACTGTTTTTT. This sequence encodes CASSPGANEELFF.